This is a list of T cell receptor beta chains from one sample in a study of spatial heterogeneity in lung cancer. In TCRdb, the 5' RACE reads were re-called with MiXCR into one record per CDR3 protein. The repertoire holds 60,000 to 85,000 distinct CDR3 sequences, with approximately 9% as singletons. The source material was PBMCs, sampled at follow-up. The receptors stem from a female donor with early-stage non-small cell lung cancer. The CDR3 runs from the conserved cysteine through the conserved F or W. The D gene is left open where the match is weak. The size entry is marked missing in some rows and otherwise reads once, few, many or a size class.

>TRBV7-2|TRBJ2-2|17|TRBD2|many
CASSLARAGGWTGELFF
TGTGCCAGCAGCTTAGCCCGGGCGGGGGGCTGGACCGGGGAGCTGTTTTTT
>TRBV20-1|TRBJ2-7|13|TRBD2|-
CSANRLAAGEQYF
TGCAGTGCTAACAGACTAGCGGCGGGAGAGCAGTACTTC
>TRBV6-5|TRBJ2-7|14|-|-
CASGSPGQYYEQYF
TGTGCCAGCGGATCCCCGGGACAATACTACGAGCAGTACTTC
>TRBV29-1|TRBJ1-3|14|-|-
CSVVEGAAGNTIYF
TGCAGCGTTGTCGAAGGTGCCGCTGGAAACACCATATATTTT
>TRBV6-5|TRBJ2-5|16|TRBD1|many
CASSSRQGAKSETQYF
TGTGCCAGCAGTTCCCGACAGGGCGCTAAGTCGGAGACCCAGTACTTC
>TRBV7-2|TRBJ2-1|18|TRBD2|many
CASSLNIAGAHSYNEQFF
TGTGCCAGCAGCTTAAACATAGCGGGAGCCCACTCCTACAATGAGCAGTTCTTC
>TRBV7-8|TRBJ2-1|13|-|many
CASSLAGEAEQFF
TGTGCCAGCAGCTTAGCAGGGGAGGCTGAGCAGTTCTTC
>TRBV12-3/TRBV12-4|TRBJ2-1|17|TRBD2|few
CASSSSRTSGNYNEQFF
TGTGCCAGCAGTTCCTCCCGGACTAGCGGGAATTACAATGAGCAGTTCTTC
>TRBV30|TRBJ2-2|11|-|-
CARPRSGELFF
TGTGCCCGCCCTCGGTCCGGGGAGCTGTTTTTT
>TRBV5-1|TRBJ2-2|14|-|many
CASSFVWNTGELFF
TGCGCCAGCAGCTTTGTTTGGAACACCGGGGAGCTGTTTTTT
>TRBV6-2/TRBV6-3|TRBJ2-1|23|TRBD2|-
CASSYSRLAGDPSVYKTYNEQFF
TGTGCCAGCAGTTACTCTAGACTAGCGGGAGACCCGTCGGTATACAAAACCTACAATGAGCAGTTCTTC
>TRBV27|TRBJ2-2|15|-|few
CASSLYTGGAGELFF
TGTGCCAGCAGTTTATATACTGGAGGGGCCGGGGAGCTGTTTTTT
>TRBV6-5|TRBJ1-2|16|-|-
CASSPTRTSGGYGYTF
TGTGCCAGCAGTCCCACCCGAACTTCAGGAGGGTATGGCTACACCTTC
>TRBV12-3/TRBV12-4|TRBJ2-7|15|-|-
CASSLGQPLSYEQYF
TGTGCCAGCAGTTTAGGGCAGCCTCTGTCCTACGAGCAGTACTTC
>TRBV7-9|TRBJ2-7|19|TRBD2|-
CASSATGTSASQESYEQYF
TGTGCCAGCAGCGCCACCGGGACTAGCGCGAGCCAGGAATCCTACGAGCAGTACTTC
>TRBV3-1|TRBJ1-5|15|-|many
CASSQDWGGGQPQHF
TGTGCCAGCAGCCAAGACTGGGGGGGTGGTCAGCCCCAGCATTTT
>TRBV11-2|TRBJ2-1|16|TRBD2|medium-sized
CASSKVSGSWSNEQFF
TGTGCCAGCAGCAAAGTAAGCGGGAGTTGGTCGAATGAGCAGTTCTTC
>TRBV7-6|TRBJ2-5|15|-|many
CASSLAVGGQETQYF
TGTGCCAGCAGCTTAGCCGTGGGGGGTCAAGAGACCCAGTACTTC
>TRBV20-1|TRBJ1-5|14|-|many
CSARAGGLNQPQHF
TGCAGTGCGAGGGCCGGAGGGCTCAATCAGCCCCAGCATTTT
>TRBV12-3/TRBV12-4|TRBJ1-1|14|-|many
CASSLGRTNTEAFF
TGTGCCAGCAGTTTAGGCAGGACGAACACTGAAGCTTTCTTT